Shown below are 10 T cell receptor beta chains from a single sample sequenced in a study of shared clonotypes between healthy human individuals. The method was immunoSEQ multiplex PCR; TCRdb's version includes in-frame clones alone and lacks a portion of them. The repertoire has more than 2,000,000 clones, around nine tenths of them found once; the top ten carry under 0.15%. Material for sequencing was naive CD4+ T cells sorted from blood. As for subset: CD45RA+ positively selected. Every receptor here comes from a man between 18 and 29 years old in good health.

The rearrangement joins TRBV5-1 to TRBJ1-2; 9 bases agree with TRBD1. Per the germline V gene, CDR1 is SGHRS and CDR2 is YFSETQ. The J segment lost 7 bases and the V segment lost 3 bases, leaving 13 bases of the junction unmatched. CDR3 size: 16 residues. CDR3 region: CASSSGQGPGVGGYTF. The CDR3 DNA follows: TGCGCCAGCAGCTCAGGACAGGGGCCGGGCGTTGGTGGCTACACCTTC.

V usage is TRBV10-1 and J usage is TRBJ2-7, with no clear D. The CDR3 is 13 residues long. V lost 3 bases, J lost 5 bases, and 11 bases lay in between. The V gene's germline CDR1 is WNHNN and CDR2 SYGVQD (reference sequence). The CDR3, as DNA: TGCGCCAGCAGTGAAGGTAATACGCACGAGCAGTACTTC. It translates to CASSEGNTHEQYF.

This chain links TRBV21-1 with TRBJ1-2; the tabulated D call, TRBD1, remains unverified against the DNA. TRBV21-1 is listed as a pseudogene. The CDR3 extends over 12 amino acids. CDR3 nucleotide sequence: TGTGCCAGGCCCACAGGGGGTTCGAGCTACACCTTC. Its protein is CARPTGGSSYTF.

The chain combines TRBV10-3 with TRBJ2-5; TRBD2 aligns across 11 bases. The trim removed 8 bases at V and 4 bases at J, leaving 6 bases unmatched. Germline V gene lookup returns CDR1 ENHRY and CDR2 SYGVKD. This CDR3 contains 14 residues. This CDR3 is CAIGLAGGRETQYF. In DNA form, the CDR3 reads TGTGCCATCGGGCTAGCGGGAGGTCGAGAGACCCAGTACTTC.

This clone was seen once. This chain joins TRBV5-5 and TRBJ1-4; D remains unclear. This CDR3 is 16 amino acids long. V was cut by 4 bases and J by 6 bases, with 19 bases left in between. Germline V lookup: CDR1 SGHKS, CDR2 YYEKEE (reference sequence). CDR3 in DNA: TGTGCCAGCAGCGGCGGGATTGGACGGGGTTATGAAAAACTGTTTTTT. Its translation is CASSGGIGRGYEKLFF.

The chain couples TRBV18 to TRBJ1-1, with 10 bases aligning to TRBD1. This CDR3 contains 15 residues. Per germline, CDR1 KGHSH and CDR2 LQKENI. V shed 2 bases, J shed 11 bases, and the junction held 11 bases outside the gene matches. The CDR3 reads CASSPTGTGARRAFF. In DNA, the CDR3 is TGTGCCAGCTCACCAACCGGGACAGGGGCAAGACGTGCTTTCTTT.

For the CDR3, the DNA is TGCGCCAGCAGCCCTGTTCTGGCAAAAGGGGGTAATTCACCCCTCCACTTT. Translated, it gives CASSPVLAKGGNSPLHF. The chain uses TRBV5-1 and TRBJ1-6; D may be TRBD1 (6 bases). The V and J ends lost 4 bases and 6 bases respectively, with 20 bases between them. This CDR3 is built from 17 residues. Germline lookup yields CDR1 SGHRS and CDR2 YFSETQ.

The chain employs TRBV7-6 and TRBJ2-2; the D is unclear. Per the germline V gene, CDR1 is SGHVS and CDR2 is FNYEAQ. This CDR3 region has 16 residues. Trimming stripped 1 base from V and 1 base from J, with 10 bases between. The CDR3 sequence is CASSLEQWGNTGELFF. The CDR3 bases are TGTGCCAGCAGCTTAGAACAGTGGGGGAACACCGGGGAGCTGTTTTTT.

This clone was observed a single time. The V call is TRBV9, the J call TRBJ1-6; D is unclear. V dropped 0 bases and J dropped 2 bases, with 12 bases sitting between them. The CDR3 contains 17 residues. Germline lookup yields CDR1 SGDLS and CDR2 YYNGEE. The CDR3 nucleotides are TGTGCCAGCAGCGTAGAAGCTGGGCAGACCTATAATTCACCCCTCCACTTT. It encodes CASSVEAGQTYNSPLHF.

This sequence joins TRBV20-1 and TRBJ1-5, with TRBD1 as a possible D gene (5 bases). Germline V gives CDR1 DFQATT, CDR2 SNEGSKA (reference sequence). There are 11 residues in the CDR3. Trimming left V 6 bases short and J 6 bases short, with 9 bases between. The CDR3 coding sequence is TGCAGTGCCAGCCAGGGTCAGCCCCAGCATTTT. The encoded protein is CSASQGQPQHF.